The clone carrying this TCR beta chain was seen once. CDR3 length equals 15 residues. Per germline, CDR1 SGHRS and CDR2 YFSETQ. V lost 0 bases to trimming and J lost 0 bases, with 10 bases between them. The data originate from a study of blood T cell repertoires in COVID-19. At the level of the study: COVID-19 samples, acute and convalescent, were from the United States, Italy and Spain. PBMCs, B-cell-depleted T cells, or T cells were the source of the cDNA or gDNA that made up the material.

Per the original data handling: From reference gene primer amplification, estimates of nucleated cell counts were derived. The method was immunoSEQ multiplex PCR; TCRdb's version includes in-frame clones alone and lacks a portion of them. That table supplies the V and J calls and clone size; D and trimming were determined from the DNA. Among 70,000 or so clones listed, approximately 86% were seen once. The receptor was derived from a man aged 35 to 55 with COVID-19, enrolled during active disease. Sequences were obtained from peripheral blood. This rearrangement joins TRBV5-1 to TRBJ2-7; D not certain. The CDR3: CASSLEDSLSYEQYF. The CDR3 bases are TGCGCCAGCAGCTTGGAGGATAGCCTCTCCTACGAGCAGTACTTC.